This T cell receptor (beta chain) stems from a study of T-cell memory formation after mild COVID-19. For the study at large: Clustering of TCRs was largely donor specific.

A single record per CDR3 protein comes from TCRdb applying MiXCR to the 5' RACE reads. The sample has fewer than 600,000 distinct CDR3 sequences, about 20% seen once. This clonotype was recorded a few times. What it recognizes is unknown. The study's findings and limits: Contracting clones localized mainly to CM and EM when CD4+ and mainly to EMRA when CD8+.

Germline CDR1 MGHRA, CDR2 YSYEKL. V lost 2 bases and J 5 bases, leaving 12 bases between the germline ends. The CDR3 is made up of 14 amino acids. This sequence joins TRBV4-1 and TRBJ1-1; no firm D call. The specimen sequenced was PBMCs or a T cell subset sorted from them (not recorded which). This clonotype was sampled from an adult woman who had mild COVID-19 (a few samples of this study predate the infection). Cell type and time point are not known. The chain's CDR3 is CASSQRNVLTEAFF. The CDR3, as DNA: TGCGCCAGCAGCCAAAGGAACGTTCTAACTGAAGCTTTCTTT.